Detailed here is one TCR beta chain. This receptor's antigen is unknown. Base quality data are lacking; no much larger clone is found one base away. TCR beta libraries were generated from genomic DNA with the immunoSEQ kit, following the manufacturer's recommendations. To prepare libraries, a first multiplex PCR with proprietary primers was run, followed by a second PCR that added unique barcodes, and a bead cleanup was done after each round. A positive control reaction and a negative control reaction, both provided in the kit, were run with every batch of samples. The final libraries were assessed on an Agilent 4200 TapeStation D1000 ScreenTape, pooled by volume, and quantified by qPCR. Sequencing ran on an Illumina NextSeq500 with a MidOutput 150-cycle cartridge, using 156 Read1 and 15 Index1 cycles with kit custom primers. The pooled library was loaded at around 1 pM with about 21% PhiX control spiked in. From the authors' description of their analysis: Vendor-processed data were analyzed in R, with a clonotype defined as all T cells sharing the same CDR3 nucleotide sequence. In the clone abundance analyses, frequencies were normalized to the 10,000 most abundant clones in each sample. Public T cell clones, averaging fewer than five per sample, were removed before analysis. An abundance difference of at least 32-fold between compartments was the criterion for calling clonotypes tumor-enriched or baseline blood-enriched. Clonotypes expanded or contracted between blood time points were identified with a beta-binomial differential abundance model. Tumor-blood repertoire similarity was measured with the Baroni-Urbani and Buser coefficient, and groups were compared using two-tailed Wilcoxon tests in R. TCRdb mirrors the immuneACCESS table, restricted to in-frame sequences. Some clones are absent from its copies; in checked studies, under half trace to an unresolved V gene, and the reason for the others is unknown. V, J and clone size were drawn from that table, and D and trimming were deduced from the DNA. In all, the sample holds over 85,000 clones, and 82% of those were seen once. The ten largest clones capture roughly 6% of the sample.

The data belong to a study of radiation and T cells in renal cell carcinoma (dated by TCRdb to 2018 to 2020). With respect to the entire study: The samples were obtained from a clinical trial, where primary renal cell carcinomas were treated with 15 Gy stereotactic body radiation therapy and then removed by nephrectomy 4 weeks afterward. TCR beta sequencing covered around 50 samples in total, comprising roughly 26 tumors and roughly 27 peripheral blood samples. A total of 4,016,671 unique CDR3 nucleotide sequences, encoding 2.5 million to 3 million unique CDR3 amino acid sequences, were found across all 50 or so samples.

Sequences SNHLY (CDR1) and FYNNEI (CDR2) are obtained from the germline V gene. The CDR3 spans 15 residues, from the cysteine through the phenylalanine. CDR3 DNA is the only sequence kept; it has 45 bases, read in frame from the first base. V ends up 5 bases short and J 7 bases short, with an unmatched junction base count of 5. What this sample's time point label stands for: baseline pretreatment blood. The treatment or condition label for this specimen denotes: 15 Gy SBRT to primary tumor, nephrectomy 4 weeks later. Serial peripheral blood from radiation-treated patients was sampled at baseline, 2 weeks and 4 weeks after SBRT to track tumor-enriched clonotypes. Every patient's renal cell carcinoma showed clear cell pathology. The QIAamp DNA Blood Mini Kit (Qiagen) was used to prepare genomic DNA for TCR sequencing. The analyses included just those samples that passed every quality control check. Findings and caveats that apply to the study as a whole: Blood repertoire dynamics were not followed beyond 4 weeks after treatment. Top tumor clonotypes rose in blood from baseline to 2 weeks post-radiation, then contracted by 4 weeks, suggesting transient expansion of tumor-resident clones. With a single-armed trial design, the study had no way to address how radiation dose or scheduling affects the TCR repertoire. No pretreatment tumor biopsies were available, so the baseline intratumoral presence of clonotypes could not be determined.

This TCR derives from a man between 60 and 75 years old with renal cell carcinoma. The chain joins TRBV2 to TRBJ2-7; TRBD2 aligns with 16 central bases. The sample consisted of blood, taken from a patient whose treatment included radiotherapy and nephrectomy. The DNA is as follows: TGTGCCAGCAGTCTCCAGGGACTAGCGGGAGGGGAGCAGTACTTC. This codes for CASSLQGLAGGEQYF.